Following are 2 T cell receptor beta chains from one sample sequenced in a study of T-cell reconstitution after alpha-beta-depleted transplantation in children. Preparing the TCRbeta library involved the use of unique molecular identifiers. One entry per CDR3 protein results from TCRdb running MiXCR on the PCR reads. The sample consists of about 200,000 distinct CDR3 sequences, under 8.5% of them appearing once. The input for sequencing was PBMCs, mostly from graft donor cells, taken 360 days after TCRalphabeta/CD19-depleted stem cell transplant. Source of these receptors: a male patient aged 2-15 years who had a stem cell transplant for acute myeloid leukemia, so the T cells may come from the graft donor.

This clonotype was seen a few times. The chain couples TRBV2 to TRBJ2-2; perhaps TRBD2 as D (6 bases). This CDR3 has 14 residues. V was pared by 5 bases and J by 4 bases, with 11 bases between. Germline assignment: CDR1 SNHLY and CDR2 FYNNEI. The CDR3 is CASSPTRGTGELFF. DNA for the CDR3: TGTGCCAGCAGTCCGACTAGAGGCACCGGGGAGCTGTTTTTT.

This sequence joins TRBV7-3 and TRBJ2-3; D is perhaps TRBD1 (6 bases). The germline V gene has CDR1 SGHTA and CDR2 FQGTGA. The V end lost 4 bases, the J end lost 3 bases, and 11 bases lay between the germline ends. CDR3 length equals 14 residues. The CDR3 DNA sequence: TGTGCCAGCAGCTATACAGGGATTACAGATACGCAGTATTTT. It is translated as CASSYTGITDTQYF.